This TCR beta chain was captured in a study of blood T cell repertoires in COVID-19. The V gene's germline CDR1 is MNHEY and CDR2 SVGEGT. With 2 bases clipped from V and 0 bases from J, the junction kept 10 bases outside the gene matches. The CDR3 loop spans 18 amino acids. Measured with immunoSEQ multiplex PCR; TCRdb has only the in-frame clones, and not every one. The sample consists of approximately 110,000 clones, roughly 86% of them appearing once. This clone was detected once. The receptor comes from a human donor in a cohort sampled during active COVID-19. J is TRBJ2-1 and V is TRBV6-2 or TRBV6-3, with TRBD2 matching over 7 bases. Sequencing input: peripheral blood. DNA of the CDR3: TGTGCCAGCAGTTACCCCCGACTAGGCGGGAGCTCCTACAATGAGCAGTTCTTC. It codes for CASSYPRLGGSSYNEQFF.